The 26 T cell receptor beta chains listed next were all sequenced from one sample in a study of Ad26.COV2.S vaccination and SARS-CoV-2 variants. Described treatment: about 20 received Ad26.COV2.S at low or high dose, single or two shots; 5 received placebo; per-sample allocation not given. Material that was analyzed had been drawn on day 63 after the first vaccine or placebo injection. Data came from immunoSEQ multiplex PCR; TCRdb stores just in-frame clones and leaves some out. This table has about 440,000 clones, about 90% appearing once. The specimen comprised peripheral blood, sampled in a trial of Ad26.COV2.S vaccine versus placebo. All receptors derive from a person between 18 and 65 years old who received the Ad26.COV2.S COVID-19 vaccine or a placebo.

J is TRBJ2-3 and V is TRBV3-1 (or the pseudogene TRBV3-2); 12 bases are a match to TRBD2. J lost 2 bases, V lost 1 base, and 7 bases had no gene match. This CDR3 is 18 amino acids long. Germline values: CDR1 LGHDT, CDR2 YNNKEL (reference sequence). The CDR3 sequence is CASSQGLAGGLVTDTQYF. In DNA form, the CDR3 reads TGTGCCAGCAGCCAAGGGCTAGCGGGAGGGCTTGTCACAGATACGCAGTATTTT.

This sequence joins TRBV4-2 and TRBJ1-6, with a tentative D call TRBD1 (6 bases). V was cut by 2 bases and J by 0 bases, with 11 bases left in between. Germline V gives CDR1 LGHNA, CDR2 YNFKEQ. There are 17 residues in the CDR3. CDR3 coding DNA: TGTGCCAGCAGCCAATTTACAGGGCTCTCCTATAATTCACCCCTCCACTTT. Its translation is CASSQFTGLSYNSPLHF.

In its sample, this clone was seen once. The chain is built from TRBV19 and TRBJ2-1; no clear D. The CDR3 totals 12 residues. V dropped 7 bases and J dropped 5 bases, with 9 bases sitting between them. Germline-derived CDR1 and CDR2 are LNHDA and SQIVND (reference sequence). The CDR3 region has the DNA TGTGCCAGTAATTACGGAGACAATGAGCAGTTCTTC. Amino acids: CASNYGDNEQFF.

The V gene is TRBV19, the J gene TRBJ2-7, with a possible D match to TRBD2 (5 bases). V shed 3 bases and J shed 3 bases, with 9 bases lying between them. CDR1 and CDR2 (germline): LNHDA, SQIVND (reference sequence). The CDR3 covers 13 residues. The CDR3 reads CASSIVSGYEQYF. The CDR3 DNA reads TGTGCCAGTAGTATTGTGAGCGGCTACGAGCAGTACTTC.

CDR3 nucleotides: TGTGCCAGCAGTAGTAGGACAGGGACGAGGGAGCAGTACTTC. Translating it yields CASSSRTGTREQYF. The chain employs TRBV2 and TRBJ2-7, with 8 bases aligning to TRBD1. After removal of 5 bases from V and 7 bases from J, the junction contained 10 bases not matched to a gene. CDR1 and CDR2 from the germline V gene are SNHLY and FYNNEI. The CDR3 sequence is 14 residues long.

In nucleotides, the CDR3 is TGTGCCAGCAGGGCGACCGGGACAGGGGCATACGAGCAGTACTTC. Amino acids: CASRATGTGAYEQYF. J is TRBJ2-7 and V is TRBV5-5; 10 positions match TRBD1. The CDR3 consists of 15 residues. V lost 5 bases and J lost 4; bases outside the gene matches: 9. Germline lookup yields CDR1 SGHKS and CDR2 YYEKEE (reference sequence).

V gene TRBV7-9 combines with J gene TRBJ1-2, with a tentative D call TRBD1 (5 bases). Germline V gives CDR1 SEHNR, CDR2 FQNEAQ (reference sequence). The germline V and J ends were trimmed by 5 bases and 6 bases, with 19 bases remaining between them. This CDR3 comprises 15 residues. CDR3 in DNA: TGTGCCAGCAGCACCTTAGAGAGGGGCCTACATGGCTACACCTTC. The encoded protein is CASSTLERGLHGYTF. Looking up the rest from reference TRBV7-9 and TRBJ1-2 gives the full variable domain: DTGVSQNPRHKITKRGQNVTFRCDPISEHNRLYWYRQTLGQGPEFLTYFQNEAQLEKSRLLSDRFSAERPKGSFSTLEIQRTEQGDSAMYLCASSTLERGLHGYTFGSGTRLTVV.

The genes are TRBV28 and TRBJ2-3; D not certain. CDR1 is MDHEN and CDR2 is SYDVKM in the germline V gene. The V gene lost 5 bases and the J gene lost 5 bases, with 5 bases spanning the gap. The CDR3 extends over 11 amino acids. The CDR3 nucleotides read TGTGCCAGCAGTCGGAGAGATACGCAGTATTTT. Translating it yields CASSRRDTQYF.

This clone was counted only a few times. This chain links TRBV6-5 with TRBJ2-4, with D possibly being TRBD2 (5 bases). V was shortened by 0 bases and J by 6 bases, with 9 bases between the two germline ends. This CDR3 is 14 amino acids long. Germline CDR1 is MNHEY and CDR2 is SVGAGI. The CDR3, as DNA: TGTGCCAGCAGTTACTCAGCACGGGGAAACATTCAGTACTTC. Protein product: CASSYSARGNIQYF.

The rearrangement uses TRBV29-1 and TRBJ2-1, with 13 nucleotides matching TRBD2. V lost 7 bases, J lost 13 bases, and 4 bases stayed unmatched. The CDR3 is 11 amino acids. Germline CDR1 is SQVTM and CDR2 is ANQGSEA. CDR3 sequence: CSGGTSGIQFF. The DNA for the CDR3 is TGCAGCGGAGGGACTAGCGGGATACAGTTCTTC.

The chain links TRBV11-2 to TRBJ2-5, with TRBD2 identical over 15 bases. Germline CDR1 SGHAT, CDR2 FQNNGV. V was clipped by 4 bases and J by 2 bases; unmatched bases: 8. This CDR3 is 18 amino acids long. CDR3: CASSSRTSGRVTQETQYF. The CDR3 DNA reads TGTGCCAGCAGCTCCCGGACTAGCGGGAGGGTAACACAAGAGACCCAGTACTTC.

The chain combines TRBV19 with TRBJ2-1; 8 nucleotides agree with TRBD2. Trimming at V came to 3 bases and at J to 3 bases, leaving 4 bases not matched to a gene. Germline-derived CDR1 and CDR2 are LNHDA and SQIVND (reference sequence). The CDR3 has 15 amino acids. The CDR3 reads CASSMRREVYNEQFF. In DNA form, the CDR3 reads TGTGCCAGTAGTATGCGGCGGGAGGTCTACAATGAGCAGTTCTTC. The full variable domain, with the rest looked up from reference TRBV19 and TRBJ2-1, is DGGITQSPKYLFRKEGQNVTLSCEQNLNHDAMYWYRQDPGQGLRLIYYSQIVNDFQKGDIAEGYSVSREKKESFPLTVTSAQKNPTAFYLCASSMRREVYNEQFFGPGTRLTVL.

A single count supports this clone. The V call is TRBV7-9, the J call TRBJ1-1, with unresolved D. CDR3 length: 12 residues. V lost 1 base to trimming and J lost 6 bases, with 6 bases between them. CDR1 is SEHNR and CDR2 is FQNEAQ in the germline V gene (reference sequence). DNA of the CDR3: TGTGCCAGCAGCTTAGTGGTTCCTGAAGCTTTCTTT. The encoded protein is CASSLVVPEAFF.

V gene TRBV4-3 combines with J gene TRBJ1-1; D might be TRBD1 (6 bases). CDR3 length: 15 residues. CDR1 LGHNA and CDR2 YSLEER come from the germline V gene. Trimming took 5 bases from V and 0 from J, leaving 13 bases between them. CDR3 in amino acids: CASSTDRLVNTEAFF. DNA for the CDR3: TGCGCCAGCAGCACAGACAGGCTCGTGAACACTGAAGCTTTCTTT.

This rearrangement joins TRBV11-2 to TRBJ2-7, with D tentatively TRBD1 (5 bases). The CDR3 has 16 residues. With 0 bases removed from V and 0 bases from J, the gap between germline ends came to 12 bases. CDR1 and CDR2 from the germline V gene are SGHAT and FQNNGV. The CDR3 region is CASSLDRVQASYEQYF. The CDR3 DNA reads as TGTGCCAGCAGCTTAGATAGGGTACAGGCCTCCTACGAGCAGTACTTC.

Here the CDR3 reads CAWSTGGPSYNEQFF. In DNA, the CDR3 is TGTGCCTGGAGTACCGGAGGCCCTTCCTACAATGAGCAGTTCTTC. V gene TRBV30 combines with J gene TRBJ2-1; maybe TRBD2 (5 bases). The CDR3 runs to 15 residues. Trimming removed 2 bases from V and 1 base from J, with 12 bases in between. Germline CDR1 and CDR2: GTSNPN and SVGIG (reference sequence).

The chain has TRBV28 and TRBJ2-4, with D perhaps assigned TRBD1 or TRBD2 (5 bases each). Between the trimmed V and J ends, which lost 6 bases and 8 bases, there was a span of 14 bases. This CDR3 contains 13 residues. The V gene's germline CDR1 is MDHEN and CDR2 SYDVKM. CDR3 amino acids: CASSSGPLDIQYF. The CDR3 nucleotides are TGTGCCAGCAGCTCGGGACCGTTGGACATTCAGTACTTC.

This clone was seen just once. This chain connects TRBV14 to TRBJ2-5, with TRBD2 matching over 7 bases. The CDR3 spans 15 residues. Trimming removed 0 bases from V and 5 bases from J; junction bases left unmatched: 6. Germline lookup yields CDR1 SGHDN and CDR2 FVKESK. The CDR3 DNA reads TGTGCCAGCAGCCAAGAGAGCGGGACTATTGAGACCCAGTACTTC. This encodes CASSQESGTIETQYF.

The table lists this clone with a few counts. The same CDR3 can be traced to other DNA sequences in this sample. The chain carries TRBV7-2 and TRBJ2-1; D may be TRBD1 or TRBD2 (5 bases each). In germline, CDR1 is SGHTA, CDR2 FQGNSA. Trimming removed 5 bases from V and 0 bases from J, with 11 bases in between. This CDR3 region has 15 residues. The CDR3 is CASSTTGTSYNEQFF. CDR3 nucleotide sequence: TGTGCCAGCAGCACTACTGGGACCTCCTACAATGAGCAGTTCTTC. The full variable domain, rest sourced from reference TRBV7-2 and TRBJ2-1, is GAGVSQSPSNKVTEKGKDVELRCDPISGHTALYWYRQSLGQGLEFLIYFQGNSAPDKSGLPSDRFSAERTGGSVSTLTIQRTQQEDSAVYLCASSTTGTSYNEQFFGPGTRLTVL.

The gene calls are TRBV2 and TRBJ2-1; D tentatively reads TRBD1 or TRBD2 (5 bases each). CDR1 SNHLY and CDR2 FYNNEI come from the germline V gene. The V gene lost 4 bases and the J gene lost 8 bases, with 9 bases spanning the gap. The CDR3 runs to 12 residues. The chain's CDR3 is CASSGDGDEQFF. The DNA for the CDR3 is TGTGCCAGCAGTGGGGACGGGGATGAGCAGTTCTTC.

The CDR3 region has the DNA TGCGCCAGCAGCTTGGTTCTGGGGACCTACGAGCAGTACTTC. Translating it yields CASSLVLGTYEQYF. The rearrangement links TRBV5-1 to TRBJ2-7; no clear D. Germline CDR1 SGHRS, CDR2 YFSETQ. The CDR3 extends over 14 amino acids. V lost 0 bases, J lost 2 bases, and 9 bases lay in between.

The J gene is TRBJ2-5, the V gene TRBV7-9; no clear D. From germline, CDR1 is SEHNR and CDR2 FQNEAQ (reference sequence). This CDR3 spans 8 amino acids. V lost 10 bases to trimming and J lost 5 bases, with 2 bases between them. For the CDR3, the DNA is TGTGCCACGGAGACCCAGTACTTC. Translating it yields CATETQYF.

The rearrangement uses TRBV19 and TRBJ2-5; D uncertain. Germline CDR1 and CDR2: LNHDA and SQIVND (reference sequence). CDR3 length: 11 residues. The V end was cut by 4 bases, the J end by 3 bases, with 3 bases between. CDR3 amino acids: CASSSKETQYF. The CDR3 bases are TGTGCCAGTAGTAGTAAAGAGACCCAGTACTTC.

The chain combines TRBV5-1 with TRBJ1-2, with D possibly being TRBD1 (5 bases). V lost 0 bases, J lost 1 base, and 7 bases lay in between. This CDR3 is built from 14 residues. CDR1 is SGHRS and CDR2 is YFSETQ in the germline V gene. The CDR3 DNA follows: TGCGCCAGCAGCTTGGGACAGAGTAACTATGGCTACACCTTC. Encoded protein: CASSLGQSNYGYTF. The whole variable domain, remainder taken from reference TRBV5-1 and TRBJ1-2, is KAGVTQTPRYLIKTRGQQVTLSCSPISGHRSVSWYQQTPGQGLQFLFEYFSETQRNKGNFPGRFSGRQFSNSRSEMNVSTLELGDSALYLCASSLGQSNYGYTFGSGTRLTVV.

This chain connects TRBV9 to TRBJ2-3; the D call may be TRBD1 or TRBD2 (5 bases each). The CDR3 has 18 amino acids. V lost 0 bases and J 2 bases, leaving 19 bases between the germline ends. The V gene's germline CDR1 is SGDLS and CDR2 YYNGEE. CDR3 DNA sequence: TGTGCCAGCAGCGTAGGGCCGAGGGGTTTAGGGCTCACAGATACGCAGTATTTT. This sequence encodes CASSVGPRGLGLTDTQYF.

The chain uses TRBV18 and TRBJ2-2; D is possibly TRBD1 (7 bases). Germline V lookup: CDR1 KGHSH, CDR2 LQKENI. V gave up 2 bases and J gave up 2 bases, with 21 bases separating them. The CDR3 totals 19 residues. The CDR3: CASSPNRGQAGQNTGELFF. The CDR3 coding sequence is TGTGCCAGCTCACCAAACAGGGGTCAGGCGGGACAAAACACCGGGGAGCTGTTTTTT.